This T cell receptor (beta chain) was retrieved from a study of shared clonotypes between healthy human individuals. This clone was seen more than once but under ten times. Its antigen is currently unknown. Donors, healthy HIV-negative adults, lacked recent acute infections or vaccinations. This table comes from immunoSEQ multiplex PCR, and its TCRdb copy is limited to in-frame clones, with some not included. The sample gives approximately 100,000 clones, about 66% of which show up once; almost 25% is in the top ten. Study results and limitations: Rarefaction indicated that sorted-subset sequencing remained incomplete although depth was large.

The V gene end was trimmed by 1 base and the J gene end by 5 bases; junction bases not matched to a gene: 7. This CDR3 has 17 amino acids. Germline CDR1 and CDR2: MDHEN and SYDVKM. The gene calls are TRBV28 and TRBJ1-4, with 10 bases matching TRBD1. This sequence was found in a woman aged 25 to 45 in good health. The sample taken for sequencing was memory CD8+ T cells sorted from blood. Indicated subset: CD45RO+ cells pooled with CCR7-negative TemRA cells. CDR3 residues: CASSLLGTGALNEKLFF. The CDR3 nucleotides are TGTGCCAGCAGTTTATTGGGGACAGGGGCCCTCAATGAAAAACTGTTTTTT. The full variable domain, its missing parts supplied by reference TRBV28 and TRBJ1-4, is DVKVTQSSRYLVKRTGEKVFLECVQDMDHENMFWYRQDPGLGLRLIYFSYDVKMKEKGDIPEGYSVSREKKERFSLILESASTNQTSMYLCASSLLGTGALNEKLFFGSGTQLSVL.